The 15 T cell receptor beta chains below come from one sample, sequenced in a study of T cell repertoires in cytomegalovirus infection. TCRdb used MiXCR to reprocess the reads, holding one entry per CDR3 protein. The sample records just under 550,000 distinct CDR3 sequences, around a quarter being singletons. Sequences were obtained from PBMCs. The receptors shown here come from a human donor in good health (CMV status not recorded). Some clones in this sample may be carry-over from other donors' samples.

The chain couples TRBV10-3 to TRBJ1-1; 9 bases match TRBD1. This CDR3 spans 15 amino acids. Germline V gene data show CDR1 as ENHRY and CDR2 as SYGVKD. With V trimmed by 6 bases and J by 5 bases, 10 bases remained unmatched. CDR3 DNA: TGTGCCATCAGAGTTGGGAGGACAGGGGAGACTGAAGCTTTCTTT. This gives the protein CAIRVGRTGETEAFF.

This clonotype was counted only a few times. In DNA, the CDR3 is TGTGCCAGCAGCCGCGGTGGCTCGGTCGGGCAGTACTTC. Its translation: CASSRGGSVGQYF. The V gene is TRBV28, the J gene TRBJ2-7; D unresolved. Trimming removed 6 bases at V and 9 bases at J, with 18 bases between. The length of the CDR3 is 13 residues. Germline CDR1 and CDR2: MDHEN and SYDVKM.

There are a few counts of this clonotype. The V call is TRBV29-1, the J call TRBJ1-1, with TRBD1 identical over 7 bases. The length of the CDR3 is 13 residues. Germline V gives CDR1 SQVTM, CDR2 ANQGSEA. The V and J ends lost 5 bases and 0 bases, in that order; junction bases with no gene match: 3. CDR3 sequence (DNA): TGCAGCGTTTCGGGACAGATGAACACTGAAGCTTTCTTT. This gives the protein CSVSGQMNTEAFF. Looking up the rest from reference TRBV29-1 and TRBJ1-1 gives the full variable domain: SAVISQKPSRDICQRGTSLTIQCQVDSQVTMMFWYRQQPGQSLTLIATANQGSEATYESGFVIDKFPISRPNLTFSTLTVSNMSPEDSSIYLCSVSGQMNTEAFFGQGTRLTVV.

The chain joins TRBV4-1 to TRBJ2-1; 8 bases agree with TRBD2. CDR1 and CDR2 (germline): MGHRA, YSYEKL. V dropped 4 bases and J dropped 5; count of bases not matched to a gene: 10. The length of the CDR3 is 16 residues. Written as DNA, the CDR3 is TGCGCCAGCAGCCCGTTGGGTATAGCGGGGAACAATGAGCAGTTCTTC. This translates into CASSPLGIAGNNEQFF.

The chain employs TRBV4-1 and TRBJ2-7; 9 nucleotides align to TRBD2. The CDR3 has 16 residues. Losses at the gene ends were 0 bases for V and 3 bases for J; bases not matched to a gene: 6. The germline V gene encodes CDR1 MGHRA and CDR2 YSYEKL. CDR3 sequence (DNA): TGCGCCAGCAGCCAAGATAGCGGGAGTCCTTTCTACGAGCAGTACTTC. It codes for CASSQDSGSPFYEQYF.

This clonotype was picked up many times. The chain joins TRBV7-6 to TRBJ2-1; the D gene could be TRBD1 or TRBD2 (6 bases each). The CDR3 is made up of 16 amino acids. Germline values: CDR1 SGHVS, CDR2 FNYEAQ. V gave up 5 bases and J gave up 9 bases, with 23 bases separating them. The CDR3 DNA reads as TGTGCCAGCAGCCAATCAGGGGCGACTAGTATCGGTGAGCAGTTCTTC. Encoded protein: CASSQSGATSIGEQFF.

Many counts were recorded for this clonotype. This rearrangement joins TRBV4-1 to TRBJ1-5; D unclear. Trimming took off 1 base at V and 4 bases at J, with 14 bases between the two ends. Germline CDR1 reads MGHRA; CDR2 reads YSYEKL. CDR3 length: 16 residues. The CDR3 sequence: CASSQVAGKRNQPQHF. The CDR3 nucleotides read TGCGCCAGCAGCCAAGTAGCGGGGAAGCGGAATCAGCCCCAGCATTTT.

This clonotype has more than one count but fewer than ten. V usage is TRBV4-3 and J usage is TRBJ2-3, with 10 bases matching TRBD2. Germline CDR1 LGHNA, CDR2 YSLEER. V shed 4 bases and J 3 bases; nucleotides not matched to a gene: 7. CDR3 length: 16 residues. CDR3 bases: TGCGCCAGCAGCCTCCGCCCTAGCGGGAGTACAGATACGCAGTATTTT. It translates to CASSLRPSGSTDTQYF.

This clonotype has more than one count but fewer than ten. The CDR3 loop is CASSPTTSGRANEQFF. The CDR3 nucleotides read TGTGCCAGCAGCCCGACCACTAGCGGGAGAGCCAATGAGCAGTTCTTC. The rearrangement joins TRBV7-8 to TRBJ2-1; 11 bases map to TRBD2. The germline gives CDR1 SGHVS, CDR2 FQNEAQ. This CDR3 is built from 16 residues. The J segment lost 6 bases and the V segment lost 5 bases, leaving 9 bases of the junction unmatched.

This clonotype has ten or more counts. J is TRBJ1-1 and V is TRBV7-9; 7 bases agree with TRBD1. The CDR3 length is 17 residues. With V trimmed by 2 bases and J by 1 base, 10 bases remained unmatched. The germline CDR1 and CDR2 sequences are SEHNR and FQNEAQ (reference sequence). Here the CDR3 reads CASSLRGGGQTNTEAFF. The CDR3 region has the DNA TGTGCCAGCAGCTTAAGGGGCGGGGGACAGACGAACACTGAAGCTTTCTTT.

This clonotype was seen a few times. The rearrangement links TRBV6-1 to TRBJ2-1, with D possibly called TRBD1 or TRBD2 (5 bases each). Germline-derived CDR1 and CDR2 are MNHNS and SASEGT. The ends were cut back, 7 bases at V and 9 bases at J, with 16 bases in the middle. The CDR3 contains 13 residues. The CDR3 DNA follows: TGTGCCAGCACCCAGGGCCCCCGGGGTGAGCAGTTCTTC. This encodes CASTQGPRGEQFF.

This chain connects TRBV6-8 to TRBJ2-1, with 9 bases aligning to TRBD2. The ends lost 6 bases at V and 4 bases at J; junction bases unmatched: 4. Germline CDR1 reads MNHGY; CDR2 reads SAAAGT. The CDR3 spans 14 residues. As DNA, the CDR3 is TGTGCCAGCAGGTGGACTAGCGATTACAATGAGCAGTTCTTC. It specifies CASRWTSDYNEQFF.

The table lists this clonotype with a few counts. The chain uses TRBV7-9 and TRBJ2-3; a possible D gene is TRBD2 (5 bases). CDR1 is SEHNR, CDR2 FQNEAQ, per germline (reference sequence). CDR3 length: 16 residues. Trimming left V 4 bases short and J 2 bases short, with 16 bases between. CDR3 nucleotides: TGTGCCAGCAGCTCACGGGGAATCCTGAACACAGATACGCAGTATTTT. Translation: CASSSRGILNTDTQYF.

In this sample, this clonotype turned up once. The chain employs TRBV18 and TRBJ2-6; 9 bases are shared with TRBD1. Germline loops: CDR1 KGHSH, CDR2 LQKENI. V gave up 3 bases and J gave up 3 bases; unmatched junction bases: 3. CDR3 length equals 16 residues. The DNA for the CDR3 is TGTGCCAGCTCACCCACAGGGGGCGGTGGGGCCAACGTCCTGACTTTC. This codes for CASSPTGGGGANVLTF.

The V call is TRBV4-3, the J call TRBJ1-1, with D tentatively TRBD1 (5 bases). Germline values: CDR1 LGHNA, CDR2 YSLEER. This CDR3 contains 14 residues. Trimming left V 2 bases short and J 6 bases short, with 13 bases between. CDR3 loop: CASSQYPGDPEAFF. Written as DNA, the CDR3 is TGCGCCAGCAGCCAATACCCGGGGGATCCTGAAGCTTTCTTT.